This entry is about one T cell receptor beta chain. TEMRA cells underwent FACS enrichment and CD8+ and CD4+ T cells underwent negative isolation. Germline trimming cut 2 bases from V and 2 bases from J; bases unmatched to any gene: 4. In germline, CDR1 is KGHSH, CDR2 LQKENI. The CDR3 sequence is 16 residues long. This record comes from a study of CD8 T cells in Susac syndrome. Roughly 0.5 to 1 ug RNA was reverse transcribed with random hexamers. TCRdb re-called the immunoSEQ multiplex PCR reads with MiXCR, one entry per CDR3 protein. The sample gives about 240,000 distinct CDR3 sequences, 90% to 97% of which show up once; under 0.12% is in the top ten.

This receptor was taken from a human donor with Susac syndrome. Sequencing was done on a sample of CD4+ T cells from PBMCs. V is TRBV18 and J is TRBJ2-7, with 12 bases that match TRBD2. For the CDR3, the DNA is TGTGCCAGCTCACCAGTCCGGACTAGCGGGGCCTACGAGCAGTACTTC. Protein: CASSPVRTSGAYEQYF.